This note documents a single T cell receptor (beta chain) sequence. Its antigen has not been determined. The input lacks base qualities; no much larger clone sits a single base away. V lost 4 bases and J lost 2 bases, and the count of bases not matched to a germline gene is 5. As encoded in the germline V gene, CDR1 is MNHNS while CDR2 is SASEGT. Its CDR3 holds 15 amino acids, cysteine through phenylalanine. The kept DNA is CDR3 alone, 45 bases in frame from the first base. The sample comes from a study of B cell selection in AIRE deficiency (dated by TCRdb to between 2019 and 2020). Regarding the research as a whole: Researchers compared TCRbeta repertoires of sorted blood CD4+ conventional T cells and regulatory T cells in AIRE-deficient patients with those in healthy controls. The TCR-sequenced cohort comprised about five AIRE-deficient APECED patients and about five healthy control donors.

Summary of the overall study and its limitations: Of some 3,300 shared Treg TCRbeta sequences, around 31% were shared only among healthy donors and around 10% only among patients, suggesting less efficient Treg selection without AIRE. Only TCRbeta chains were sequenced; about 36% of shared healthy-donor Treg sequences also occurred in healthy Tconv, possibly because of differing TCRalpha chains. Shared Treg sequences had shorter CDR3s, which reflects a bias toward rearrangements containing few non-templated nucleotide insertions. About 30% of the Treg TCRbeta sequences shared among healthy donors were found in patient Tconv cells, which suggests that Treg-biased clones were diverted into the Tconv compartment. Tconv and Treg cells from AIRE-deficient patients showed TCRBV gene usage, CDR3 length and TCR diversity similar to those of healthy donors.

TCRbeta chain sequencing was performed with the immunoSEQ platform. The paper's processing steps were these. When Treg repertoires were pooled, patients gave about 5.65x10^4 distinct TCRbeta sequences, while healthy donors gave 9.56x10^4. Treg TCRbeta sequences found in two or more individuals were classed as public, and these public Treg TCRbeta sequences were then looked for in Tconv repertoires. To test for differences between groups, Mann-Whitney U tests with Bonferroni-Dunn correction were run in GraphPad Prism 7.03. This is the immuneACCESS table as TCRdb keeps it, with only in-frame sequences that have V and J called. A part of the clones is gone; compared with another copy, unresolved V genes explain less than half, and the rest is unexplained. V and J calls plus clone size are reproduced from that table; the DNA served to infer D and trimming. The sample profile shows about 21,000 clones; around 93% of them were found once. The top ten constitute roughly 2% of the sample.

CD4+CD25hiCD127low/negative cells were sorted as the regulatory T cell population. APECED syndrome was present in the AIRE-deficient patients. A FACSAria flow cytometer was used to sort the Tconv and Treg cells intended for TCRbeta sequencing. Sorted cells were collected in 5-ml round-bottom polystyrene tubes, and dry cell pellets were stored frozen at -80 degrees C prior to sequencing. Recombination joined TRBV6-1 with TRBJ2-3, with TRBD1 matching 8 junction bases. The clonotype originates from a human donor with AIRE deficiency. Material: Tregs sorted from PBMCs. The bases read TGTGCCAGCAGTGCCAGGGGGCGTTCCACAGATACGCAGTATTTT. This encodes CASSARGRSTDTQYF.